The clone carrying this TCR beta chain showed up many times. Germline V gives CDR1 SEHNR, CDR2 FQNEAQ (reference sequence). Trimming left V 4 bases short and J 3 bases short, with 12 bases between. The CDR3 consists of 15 residues. This specimen belongs to a study of T cells in Graves' hyperthyroidism and ophthalmopathy. Participants, patients aged 18 to 65, had newly diagnosed hyperthyroidism with a duration under 2 months. Diagnostic decisions used clinical symptoms, serum thyroxine and TRAb, thyroid ultrasound and orbital computed tomography. The sample, blood from the first hyperthyroidism diagnosis, precedes any ophthalmopathy symptoms. The source of the PBMCs was 10 ml of fresh peripheral blood. TCR beta CDR3 sequences were amplified from RNA transcripts. HTBI primers were employed in a first-round RT-PCR of the TCR CDR3. TCRdb reprocessed the multiplex PCR reads via MiXCR and lists one record per CDR3 protein. The table lists over 200,000 distinct CDR3 sequences, roughly 15% of them singletons.

The sequence came from a woman aged 40-49 years with Graves' hyperthyroidism that later progressed to Graves' ophthalmopathy. V is TRBV7-9 and J is TRBJ1-4; no definite D call. The material sequenced was blood. The CDR3 is CASSSGLTSNEKLFF. Written as DNA, the CDR3 is TGTGCCAGCAGCTCCGGACTTACTTCTAATGAAAAACTGTTTTTT.